This T cell receptor beta chain was profiled in a study of blood T cell repertoires in COVID-19. This clone has a single count. Per the original methods: For nucleated cells, counts were estimated from reference gene primer amplification. The repertoire was sequenced with immunoSEQ multiplex PCR; TCRdb's copy has only in-frame clones and lacks some. D and trimming were read from the DNA, whereas the V and J calls and clone size are those reported in that table. The sample has around 380,000 clones, more than 70% seen once. The CDR3 is 20 residues long. Germline V CDR1 and CDR2: SGHVS, FQNEAQ. The V gene end was trimmed by 7 bases and the J gene end by 7 bases; junction bases not matched to a gene: 26.

The receptor was derived from a man aged 25 to 40 who had recovered from COVID-19. The specimen was PBMCs or T cells enriched from blood (not recorded which). This rearrangement joins TRBV7-8 to TRBJ2-1; 9 bases align to TRBD2. CDR3 in amino acids: CASTLLMAGGLVSTQNEQFF. CDR3 in DNA: TGTGCCAGCACCCTCCTTATGGCGGGGGGGCTCGTATCTACCCAAAATGAGCAGTTCTTC.